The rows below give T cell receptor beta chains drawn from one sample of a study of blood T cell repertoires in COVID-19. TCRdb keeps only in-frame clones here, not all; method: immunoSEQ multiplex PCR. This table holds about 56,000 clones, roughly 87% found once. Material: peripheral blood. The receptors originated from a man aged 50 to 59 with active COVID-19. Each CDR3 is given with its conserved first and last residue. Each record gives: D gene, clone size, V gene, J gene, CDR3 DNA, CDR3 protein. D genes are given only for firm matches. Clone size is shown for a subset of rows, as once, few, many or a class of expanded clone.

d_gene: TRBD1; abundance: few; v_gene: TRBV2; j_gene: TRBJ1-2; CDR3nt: TGTGCCAGCAGTACACAGGGGGCTCCTTATGGCTACACCTTC; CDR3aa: CASSTQGAPYGYTF
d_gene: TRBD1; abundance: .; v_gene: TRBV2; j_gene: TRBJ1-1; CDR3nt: TGTGCCAGCAGGACCGACAGGGCCGGGAAAGCTTTCTTT; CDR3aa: CASRTDRAGKAFF
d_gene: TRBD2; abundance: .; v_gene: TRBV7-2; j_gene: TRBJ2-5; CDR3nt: TGTGCCAGCCGGACTAGCGGGGGTAAAGAGACCCAGTACTTC; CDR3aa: CASRTSGGKETQYF
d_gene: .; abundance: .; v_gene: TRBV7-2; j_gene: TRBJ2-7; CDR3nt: TGTGCCAGCAGCTCACGGGACACAAGGGCCCGCACTTCCTACGAGCAGTACTTC; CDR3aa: CASSSRDTRARTSYEQYF
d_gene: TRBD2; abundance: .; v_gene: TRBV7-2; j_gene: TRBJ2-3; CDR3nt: TGTGCCAGCAGCTTAGGGCTAGCGGGGTGGGATACGCAGTATTTT; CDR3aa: CASSLGLAGWDTQYF
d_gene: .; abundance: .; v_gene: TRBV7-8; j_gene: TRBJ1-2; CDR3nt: TGTGCCAGCAGCTCGCCCGCAGTTGGCTATGGCTACACCTTC; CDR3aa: CASSSPAVGYGYTF
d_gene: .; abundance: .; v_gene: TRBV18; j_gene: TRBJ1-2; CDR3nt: TGTGCCAGCTCACCTTATCAGGGGAAATATGGCTACACCTTC; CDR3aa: CASSPYQGKYGYTF
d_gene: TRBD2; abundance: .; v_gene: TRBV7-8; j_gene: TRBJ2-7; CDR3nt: TGTGCCAGCAGCTTAGGAGCGGGGGACTCCTACGAGCAGTACTTC; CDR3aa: CASSLGAGDSYEQYF
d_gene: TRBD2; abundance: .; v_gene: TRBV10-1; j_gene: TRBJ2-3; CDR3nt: TGCGCCAGAGCGGGGGCCGGCACAGATACGCAGTATTTT; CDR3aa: CARAGAGTDTQYF
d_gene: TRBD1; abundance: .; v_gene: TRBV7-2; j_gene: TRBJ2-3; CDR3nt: TGTGCCAGCAGCTTTAGCTACGGGACAGGGAGCGCAGATACGCAGTATTTT; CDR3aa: CASSFSYGTGSADTQYF
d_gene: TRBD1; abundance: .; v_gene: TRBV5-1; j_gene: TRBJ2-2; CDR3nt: TGCGCCAGCAGCTTGGGACAGGGATCCGGGGAGCTGTTTTTT; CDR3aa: CASSLGQGSGELFF
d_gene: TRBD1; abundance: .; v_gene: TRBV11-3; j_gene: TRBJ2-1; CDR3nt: TGTGCCAGCAGCCCGACAGGGGGGGGGCGAACGTTCTTC; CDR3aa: CASSPTGGGRTFF
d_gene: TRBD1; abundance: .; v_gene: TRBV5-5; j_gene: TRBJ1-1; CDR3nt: TGTGCCAGCAGCTTGGCCCGACAGGGAAGAACGAACACTGAAGCTTTCTTT; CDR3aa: CASSLARQGRTNTEAFF
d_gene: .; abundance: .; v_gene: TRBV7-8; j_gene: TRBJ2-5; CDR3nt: TGTGCCAGCAGCTTAGAGATTTGGCACCAAGAGACCCAGTACTTC; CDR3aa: CASSLEIWHQETQYF
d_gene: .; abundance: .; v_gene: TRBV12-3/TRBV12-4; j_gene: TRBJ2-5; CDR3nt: TGTGCCAGCAGCTATCTAAGAGAGACCCAGTACTTC; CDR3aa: CASSYLRETQYF
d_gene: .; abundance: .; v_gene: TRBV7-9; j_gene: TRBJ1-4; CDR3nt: TGTGCCAGCAGCCCCGGGAGGGACCATGAAAAACTGTTTTTT; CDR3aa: CASSPGRDHEKLFF
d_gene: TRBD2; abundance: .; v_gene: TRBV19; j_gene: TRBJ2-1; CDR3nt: TGTGCCAGTAGTGAAGAAGCGGGGGGGCTCTACAATGAGCAGTTCTTC; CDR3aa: CASSEEAGGLYNEQFF
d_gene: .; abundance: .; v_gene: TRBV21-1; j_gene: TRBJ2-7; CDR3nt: TGTGCCAGCAGCAAACCAGGGGACGAGCAGTACTTC; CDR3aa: CASSKPGDEQYF